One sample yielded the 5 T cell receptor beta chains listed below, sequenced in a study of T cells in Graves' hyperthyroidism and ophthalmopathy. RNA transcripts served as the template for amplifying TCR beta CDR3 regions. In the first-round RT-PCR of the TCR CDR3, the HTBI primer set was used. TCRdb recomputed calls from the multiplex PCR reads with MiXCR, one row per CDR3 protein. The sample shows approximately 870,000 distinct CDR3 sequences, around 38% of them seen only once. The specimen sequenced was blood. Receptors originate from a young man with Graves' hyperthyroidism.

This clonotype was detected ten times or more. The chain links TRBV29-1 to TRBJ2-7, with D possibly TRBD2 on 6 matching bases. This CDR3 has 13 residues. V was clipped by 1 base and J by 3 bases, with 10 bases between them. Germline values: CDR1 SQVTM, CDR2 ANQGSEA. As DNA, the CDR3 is TGCAGCGTTGAAGGGGAGGAAGGCTACGAGCAGTACTTC. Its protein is CSVEGEEGYEQYF.

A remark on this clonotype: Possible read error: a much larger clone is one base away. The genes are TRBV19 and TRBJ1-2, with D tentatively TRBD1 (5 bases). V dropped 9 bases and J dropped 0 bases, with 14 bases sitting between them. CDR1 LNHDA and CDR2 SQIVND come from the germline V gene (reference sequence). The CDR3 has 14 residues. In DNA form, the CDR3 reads TGTGCCAGCAGCTCCGAGACAGCTAACTATGGCTACACCTTC. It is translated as CASSSETANYGYTF.

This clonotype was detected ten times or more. DNA of the CDR3: TGCAGTGCTAGCCGTGGGACGGGGCAGCCCCAGCATTTT. Translation gives CSASRGTGQPQHF. The chain combines TRBV20-1 with TRBJ1-5; perhaps TRBD1 as D (5 bases). This CDR3 spans 13 amino acids. Germline-derived CDR1 and CDR2 are DFQATT and SNEGSKA (reference sequence). V lost 3 bases to trimming and J lost 7 bases, with 13 bases between them.

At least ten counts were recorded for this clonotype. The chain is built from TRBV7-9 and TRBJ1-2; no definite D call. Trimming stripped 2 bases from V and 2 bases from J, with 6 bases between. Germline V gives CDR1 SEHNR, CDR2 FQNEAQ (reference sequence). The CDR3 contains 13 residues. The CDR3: CASSLSENYGYTF. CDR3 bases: TGTGCCAGCAGCTTATCTGAGAACTATGGCTACACCTTC.

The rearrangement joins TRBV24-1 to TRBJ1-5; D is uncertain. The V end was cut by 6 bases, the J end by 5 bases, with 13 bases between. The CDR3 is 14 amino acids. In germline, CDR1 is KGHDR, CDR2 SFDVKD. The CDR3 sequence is CATSYSDGHQPQHF. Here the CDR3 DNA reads TGTGCCACCAGTTACTCTGATGGGCATCAGCCCCAGCATTTT.